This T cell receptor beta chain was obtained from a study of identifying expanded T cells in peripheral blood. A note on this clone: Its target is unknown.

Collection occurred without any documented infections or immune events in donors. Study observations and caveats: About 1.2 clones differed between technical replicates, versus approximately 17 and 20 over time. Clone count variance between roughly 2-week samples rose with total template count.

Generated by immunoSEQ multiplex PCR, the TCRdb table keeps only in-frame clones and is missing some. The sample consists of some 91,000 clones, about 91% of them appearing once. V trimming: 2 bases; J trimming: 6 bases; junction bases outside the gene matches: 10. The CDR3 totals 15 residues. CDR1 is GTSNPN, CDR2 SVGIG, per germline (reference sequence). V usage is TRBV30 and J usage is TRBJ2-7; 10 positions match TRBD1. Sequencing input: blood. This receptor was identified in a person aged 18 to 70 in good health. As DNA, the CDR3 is TGTGCCTGGAGTTCCGGGACAGGGGTTGTAAGCGAGCAGTACTTC. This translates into CAWSSGTGVVSEQYF.